The 18 T cell receptor beta chains reported below all come from one sample, sequenced in a study of T cells expressing NK-cell markers (dated by TCRdb to 2019 to 2021). Receptor amplification or capture employed 5' RACE. Sequencing took place on an Illumina HiSeq 2000. TCRdb reprocessed the reads and lists each CDR3 protein sequence as a single entry, with no DNA. The table for this sample shows approximately 460,000 distinct CDR3 sequences. 7.3% of the sample rests with the top ten. Sequences were obtained from blood T cells: a sorted CD56 or NKG2C T cell subset, CD4+ or CD8+ T cells, or bulk PBMC T cells (not recorded which). The receptors were gathered from a woman aged 18-70 years in good health.

The chain is built from TRBV10-3 and TRBJ2-1; no DNA is available, so the TRBD1 call from TCRdb remains unchecked. The CDR3 extends over 19 amino acids. Germline CDR1 reads ENHRY; CDR2 reads SYGVKD. Here the CDR3 reads CAISEEGRGRLDNYNEQFF.

The chain combines TRBV4-1 with TRBJ2-1; the TCRdb D gene call, TRBD1, has no DNA to confirm it. The CDR3 is 16 amino acids. Germline V gives CDR1 MGHRA, CDR2 YSYEKL. CDR3: CASSPQQGLSYNEQFF.

The CDR3 protein is CASSDPSGYNEQFF. The rearrangement uses TRBV2 and TRBJ2-1; TCRdb outputs TRBD2, but without DNA this stays unchecked. CDR1 and CDR2 from the germline V gene are SNHLY and FYNNEI. The CDR3 covers 14 residues.

The V gene is TRBV7-2, the J gene TRBJ2-7; the D gene TCRdb calls, TRBD1, cannot be checked with no DNA. CDR1 and CDR2 from the germline V gene are SGHTA and FQGNSA. CDR3 size: 16 residues. The CDR3: CASSPTRDRRTYEQYF. The full variable domain, with the rest looked up from reference TRBV7-2 and TRBJ2-7, is GAGVSQSPSNKVTEKGKDVELRCDPISGHTALYWYRQSLGQGLEFLIYFQGNSAPDKSGLPSDRFSAERTGGSVSTLTIQRTQQEDSAVYLCASSPTRDRRTYEQYFGPGTRLTVT.

V usage is TRBV7-8 and J usage is TRBJ2-2. Per germline, CDR1 SGHVS and CDR2 FQNEAQ. The CDR3 sequence is 14 residues long. CDR3 sequence reads: CASSLLTYTGELFF.

J is TRBJ1-2 and V is TRBV5-1; TCRdb names TRBD1, which stays unverified in the absence of DNA. This CDR3 is built from 15 residues. Germline assignment: CDR1 SGHRS and CDR2 YFSETQ. The CDR3 here is CASSLEWDGTYGYTF. The variable domain in full, with the rest retrieved from reference TRBV5-1 and TRBJ1-2, is KAGVTQTPRYLIKTRGQQVTLSCSPISGHRSVSWYQQTPGQGLQFLFEYFSETQRNKGNFPGRFSGRQFSNSRSEMNVSTLELGDSALYLCASSLEWDGTYGYTFGSGTRLTVV.

The gene calls are TRBV4-2 and TRBJ2-1; TCRdb selects TRBD1, and the lack of DNA leaves this call unchecked. CDR3 length: 15 residues. CDR1 and CDR2 (germline): LGHNA, YNFKEQ. The CDR3 spells CASSQSGGVYNEQFF.

The chain recombines TRBV5-4 with TRBJ2-1; the TRBD2 assignment by TCRdb is unverifiable without DNA. Looked up from germline, CDR1 is SGHNT and CDR2 is YYREEE (reference sequence). This CDR3 comprises 15 residues. This CDR3 is CASSFDLGSYNEQFF. The full variable domain, its missing parts supplied by reference TRBV5-4 and TRBJ2-1, is ETGVTQSPTHLIKTRGQQVTLRCSSQSGHNTVSWYQQALGQGPQFIFQYYREEENGRGNFPPRFSGLQFPNYSSELNVNALELDDSALYLCASSFDLGSYNEQFFGPGTRLTVL.

The chain has TRBV12-3 or TRBV12-4 and TRBJ2-7; the TCRdb D gene call, TRBD2, has no DNA to confirm it. CDR3 length: 16 residues. The CDR3: CASSPASGSSTYEQYF.

The chain joins TRBV19 to TRBJ2-7; TCRdb's D gene call, TRBD1, goes unchecked for lack of DNA. The CDR3 contains 14 residues. Per the germline V gene, CDR1 is LNHDA and CDR2 is SQIVND (reference sequence). The CDR3 protein is CASSPGTQAYEQYF. The whole variable domain, filled in from reference TRBV19 and TRBJ2-7, reads DGGITQSPKYLFRKEGQNVTLSCEQNLNHDAMYWYRQDPGQGLRLIYYSQIVNDFQKGDIAEGYSVSREKKESFPLTVTSAQKNPTAFYLCASSPGTQAYEQYFGPGTRLTVT.

The chain recombines TRBV12-3 or TRBV12-4 with TRBJ1-2; TCRdb's D call, TRBD1, is unchecked because there is no DNA. CDR3 size: 12 residues. CDR3 sequence reads: CASRLQGGGYTF.

The rearrangement joins TRBV6-2 or TRBV6-3 to TRBJ2-1; TCRdb's assignment of TRBD2 cannot be checked, as there is no DNA. Germline V gene data show CDR1 as MNHEY and CDR2 as SVGEGT. The CDR3 has 15 residues. The CDR3 loop reads CASRRSTSGNNEQFF.

This chain uses TRBV5-1 with TRBJ2-7. CDR1 is SGHRS, CDR2 YFSETQ, per germline. The CDR3 length is 14 residues. The CDR3 spells CASSPRSPSYEQYF.

V gene TRBV29-1 combines with J gene TRBJ1-1; TCRdb names TRBD1, which stays unverified in the absence of DNA. The CDR3 extends over 11 amino acids. CDR1 SQVTM and CDR2 ANQGSEA come from the germline V gene. The CDR3: CSVAGAGQAFF.

The CDR3 spells CASSYSESVTNEQFF. The chain couples TRBV6-5 to TRBJ2-1. CDR3 length equals 15 residues. The germline gives CDR1 MNHEY, CDR2 SVGAGI.

The rearrangement links TRBV6-1 to TRBJ1-1. Germline V gene lookup returns CDR1 MNHNS and CDR2 SASEGT. The CDR3 is made up of 13 amino acids. CDR3 amino acids: CASSWRQNTEAFF.

The rearrangement joins TRBV3-1 to TRBJ2-5. The CDR3 is made up of 17 amino acids. Germline loops: CDR1 LGHDT, CDR2 YNNKEL (reference sequence). CDR3 sequence reads: CASSQFPRLRSEYTCTF.

The chain uses TRBV5-1 and TRBJ2-1; as DNA is missing, the TRBD1 call by TCRdb cannot be tested. The germline gives CDR1 SGHRS, CDR2 YFSETQ. The CDR3 is 14 amino acids. CDR3 residues: CASSPDRGYNEQFF.